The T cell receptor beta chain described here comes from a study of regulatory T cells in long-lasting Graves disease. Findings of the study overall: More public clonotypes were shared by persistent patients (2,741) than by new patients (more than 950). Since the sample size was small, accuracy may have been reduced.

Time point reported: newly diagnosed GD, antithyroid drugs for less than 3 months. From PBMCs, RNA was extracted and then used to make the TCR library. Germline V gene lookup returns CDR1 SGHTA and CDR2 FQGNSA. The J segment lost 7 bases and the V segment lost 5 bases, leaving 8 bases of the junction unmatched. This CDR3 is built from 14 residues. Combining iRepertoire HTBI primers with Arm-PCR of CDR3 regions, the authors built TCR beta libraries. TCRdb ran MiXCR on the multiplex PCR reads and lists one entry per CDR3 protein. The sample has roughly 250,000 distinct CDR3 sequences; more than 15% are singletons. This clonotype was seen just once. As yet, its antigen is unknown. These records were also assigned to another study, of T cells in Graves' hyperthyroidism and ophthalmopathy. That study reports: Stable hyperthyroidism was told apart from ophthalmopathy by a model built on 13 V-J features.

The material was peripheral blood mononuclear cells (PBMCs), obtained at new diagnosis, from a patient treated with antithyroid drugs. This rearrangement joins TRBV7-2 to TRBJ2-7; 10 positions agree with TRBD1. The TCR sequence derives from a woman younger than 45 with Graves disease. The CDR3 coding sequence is TGTGCCAGCAGCACCCGACAGGGGGCGGGGGAGCAGTACTTC. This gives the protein CASSTRQGAGEQYF.